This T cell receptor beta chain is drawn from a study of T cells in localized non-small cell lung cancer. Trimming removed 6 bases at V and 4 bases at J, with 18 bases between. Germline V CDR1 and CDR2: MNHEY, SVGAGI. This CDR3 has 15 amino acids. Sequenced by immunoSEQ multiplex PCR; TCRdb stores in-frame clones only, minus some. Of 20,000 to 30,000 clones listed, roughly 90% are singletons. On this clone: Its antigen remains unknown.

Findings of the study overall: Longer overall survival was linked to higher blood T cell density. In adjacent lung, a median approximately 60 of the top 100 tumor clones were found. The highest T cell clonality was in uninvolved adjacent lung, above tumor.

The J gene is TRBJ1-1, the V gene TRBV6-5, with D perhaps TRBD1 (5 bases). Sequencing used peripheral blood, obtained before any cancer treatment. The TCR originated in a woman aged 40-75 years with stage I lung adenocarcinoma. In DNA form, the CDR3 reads TGTGCCAGCAGCCCCGGTCGCCTCGGGGGCACTGAAGCTTTCTTT. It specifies CASSPGRLGGTEAFF.